The 21 T cell receptor beta chains reported below all come from one sample, sequenced in a study of T cell repertoires in cytomegalovirus infection. MiXCR, run by TCRdb on the reads, gives a single entry per CDR3 protein. The table lists hundreds of thousands of distinct CDR3 sequences, 20% to 25% of them singletons. Sequences were obtained from CD8+ T cells from PBMCs. These receptors were collected from a human donor in good health (CMV status not recorded). Some clones in this sample may be carry-over from other donors' samples.

This clonotype was seen a handful of times. This chain links TRBV25-1 with TRBJ1-2; D gene unclear. The CDR3 is made up of 11 amino acids. From germline, CDR1 is MGHDK and CDR2 SYGVNS. Trimming left V 4 bases short and J 7 bases short, with 7 bases between. The CDR3 loop is CASSVGPGYTF. The CDR3 nucleotides read TGTGCCAGCAGTGTAGGTCCTGGCTACACCTTC.

This clonotype was seen a few times. The rearrangement links TRBV20-1 to TRBJ2-1; 7 nucleotides align to TRBD2. Looked up from germline, CDR1 is DFQATT and CDR2 is SNEGSKA (reference sequence). With V trimmed by 0 bases and J by 2 bases, 4 bases remained unmatched. The CDR3 contains 15 residues. CDR3 in amino acids: CSARDRAGPYNEQFF. The CDR3 bases are TGCAGTGCTAGAGATCGAGCGGGACCCTACAATGAGCAGTTCTTC.

The sample holds a few counts of this clonotype. The genes are TRBV7-9 and TRBJ2-7; D not certain. Germline V gene sequence: CDR1 SEHNR, CDR2 FQNEAQ (reference sequence). The CDR3 extends over 14 amino acids. Trimming removed 3 bases at V and 3 bases at J, with 12 bases between. The CDR3 protein is CASSLVQDYYEQYF. DNA of the CDR3: TGTGCCAGCAGCTTGGTCCAAGATTACTACGAGCAGTACTTC.

This clonotype showed up many times. Here the CDR3 DNA reads TGTGCCAGCAGCTCGGGACTAGCGGGGGTTGATGAGCAGTTCTTC. It yields the protein CASSSGLAGVDEQFF. The V and J genes are TRBV7-8 and TRBJ2-1; 14 bases match TRBD2. The CDR3 loop spans 15 amino acids. CDR1 SGHVS and CDR2 FQNEAQ come from the germline V gene. The trim removed 4 bases at V and 8 bases at J, leaving 4 bases unmatched.

The chain links TRBV10-3 to TRBJ2-1; D is possibly TRBD1 (5 bases). The CDR3 extends over 15 amino acids. The germline V gene encodes CDR1 ENHRY and CDR2 SYGVKD. V was pared by 4 bases and J by 4 bases, with 14 bases between. The DNA of the CDR3 is TGTGCCATCAGTGGTGGTGGGGCACCATACAATGAGCAGTTCTTC. The encoded protein is CAISGGGAPYNEQFF.

The gene calls are TRBV28 and TRBJ2-7, with 9 nucleotides matching TRBD1. V shed 7 bases and J 4 bases; nucleotides not matched to a gene: 20. The germline CDR1 and CDR2 sequences are MDHEN and SYDVKM. The CDR3 length is 18 residues. The CDR3 sequence is CASTTLRGQGRRSYEQYV. The CDR3 bases are TGTGCCAGCACCACGTTAAGGGGACAGGGAAGGCGCTCGTACGAGCAGTACGTC.

About this clonotype itself: Since a much larger clone is just one base distant, this may be a read error. The gene calls are TRBV28 and TRBJ2-1, with 9 bases identical to TRBD2. The germline V gene encodes CDR1 MDHEN and CDR2 SYDVKM. Trimming removed 6 bases from V and 6 bases from J; junction bases left unmatched: 9. The CDR3 is 15 amino acids. The CDR3 sequence is CASRTGLALCNEQFF. The CDR3, as DNA: TGTGCCAGCAGGACAGGACTAGCGCTTTGCAATGAGCAGTTCTTC.

There are many counts of this clonotype. The chain uses TRBV6-5 and TRBJ2-5, with TRBD1 matching over 7 bases. Germline values: CDR1 MNHEY, CDR2 SVGAGI. The CDR3 is made up of 19 amino acids. After removal of 2 bases from V and 2 bases from J, the junction contained 17 bases not matched to a gene. DNA of the CDR3: TGTGCCAGCAGTTACCAACAGGGGATGCTCCCCGCGATTCAAGAGACCCAGTACTTC. Protein sequence: CASSYQQGMLPAIQETQYF.

This chain uses TRBV7-6 with TRBJ2-2; TRBD2 aligns across 7 bases. V lost 8 bases, J lost 4 bases, and 10 bases stayed unmatched. Germline assignment: CDR1 SGHVS and CDR2 FNYEAQ. The CDR3 totals 15 residues. CDR3 loop: CASSEGTGGTGELFF. The CDR3 DNA follows: TGTGCCAGCTCAGAAGGGACGGGGGGCACCGGGGAGCTGTTTTTT.

CDR3 DNA: TGTGCCAGCAGACCGGGTAGCACAGATACGCAGTATTTT. Protein: CASRPGSTDTQYF. V is TRBV7-9 and J is TRBJ2-3; no reliable D call. This CDR3 contains 13 residues. Germline CDR1 SEHNR, CDR2 FQNEAQ (reference sequence). The V gene lost 6 bases and the J gene lost 0 bases, with 7 bases spanning the gap.

Remarks on this clonotype: At one end, the junction sequence differs from germline, possibly due to a read error. This sequence joins TRBV5-1 and TRBJ2-5; D gene uncertain. The CDR3 contains 12 residues. Germline CDR1 is SGHRS and CDR2 is YFSETQ. The DNA for the CDR3 is TGCGCCAGCAGCCAGCCCCGAGAGACCCAATACTTC. Encoded protein: CASSQPRETQYF.

This clonotype was seen ten or more times. V is TRBV12-3 or TRBV12-4 and J is TRBJ2-7; unclear D gene. CDR3 size: 13 residues. The ends were cut back, 2 bases at V and 5 bases at J, with 10 bases in the middle. The CDR3 DNA is TGTGCCAGCAGTTTAAGCCTCTTCCACGAGCAGTACGTC. Translation gives CASSLSLFHEQYV.

Worth noting for this clonotype: A much larger clone is a single base away; this may be a read error. The V and J genes are TRBV7-6 and TRBJ1-1; D might be TRBD1 (5 bases). The germline V gene encodes CDR1 SGHVS and CDR2 FNYEAQ. This CDR3 has 16 amino acids. The CDR3 DNA reads as TGTGTCAGCAGCTACCACCGGTCGGGGCTAGGCACTGAAGCTTTCTTT. Encoded protein: CVSSYHRSGLGTEAFF.

This clonotype was detected only a few times. V gene TRBV28 combines with J gene TRBJ2-7; a possible D gene is TRBD1 (5 bases). The CDR3 runs to 13 residues. Germline-derived CDR1 and CDR2 are MDHEN and SYDVKM. V lost 5 bases, J lost 4 bases, and 12 bases lay in between. The CDR3 nucleotides are TGTGCCAGCAGTCCATCCGACAGTTACGAGCAGTACGTC. This gives the protein CASSPSDSYEQYV.

In its sample, this clonotype was seen many times. The chain employs TRBV7-9 and TRBJ2-7, with 7 bases aligning to TRBD2. The CDR3 is 13 amino acids. Trimming removed 6 bases from V and 0 bases from J; junction bases left unmatched: 2. The V gene's germline CDR1 is SEHNR and CDR2 FQNEAQ (reference sequence). The CDR3 region is CASRGEGSYEQYV. The CDR3 DNA sequence: TGTGCCAGCAGAGGGGAGGGCTCCTACGAGCAGTACGTC.

The chain is built from TRBV6-6 and TRBJ2-7, with TRBD1 matching over 7 bases. The V gene end was trimmed by 8 bases and the J gene end by 3 bases; junction bases not matched to a gene: 7. Germline-derived CDR1 and CDR2 are MNHNY and SVGAGI (reference sequence). The CDR3 runs 13 residues. CDR3 residues: CASGLDRRYEQYF. DNA of the CDR3: TGTGCCAGCGGATTGGACAGGCGCTACGAGCAGTACTTC.

At least ten counts were recorded for this clonotype. For the CDR3, the DNA is TGTGCCAGCAGCCCTTGGACAGGGGACACTGAAGCTTTCTTT. Translated: CASSPWTGDTEAFF. This sequence joins TRBV7-6 and TRBJ1-1; 9 nucleotides line up with TRBD1. The J segment lost 3 bases and the V segment lost 5 bases, leaving 4 bases of the junction unmatched. The CDR3 covers 14 residues. The germline V gene encodes CDR1 SGHVS and CDR2 FNYEAQ.

The chain is built from TRBV7-9 and TRBJ2-3; D remains ambiguous. Germline V gene data show CDR1 as SEHNR and CDR2 as FQNEAQ (reference sequence). The CDR3 consists of 15 residues. Trimming took off 4 bases at V and 0 bases at J, with 11 bases between the two ends. CDR3 sequence: CASSSPGDSTDTQYF. As DNA, the CDR3 is TGTGCCAGCAGCTCTCCTGGTGACAGCACAGATACGCAGTATTTT. Using reference TRBV7-9 and TRBJ2-3 for the parts outside the CDR3, the full variable domain is DTGVSQNPRHKITKRGQNVTFRCDPISEHNRLYWYRQTLGQGPEFLTYFQNEAQLEKSRLLSDRFSAERPKGSFSTLEIQRTEQGDSAMYLCASSSPGDSTDTQYFGPGTRLTVL.

The chain uses TRBV5-1 and TRBJ2-3; possible D gene TRBD1, 6 bases. Per germline, CDR1 SGHRS and CDR2 YFSETQ. Between the trimmed V and J ends, which lost 6 bases and 2 bases, there was a span of 10 bases. This CDR3 contains 13 residues. The CDR3 reads CASKDRFTDTQYF. In nucleotides, the CDR3 is TGCGCCAGCAAAGACAGGTTCACAGATACGCAGTATTTT.

This clonotype came up a few times. The CDR3 DNA follows: TGTGCCAGCAGCTCAGAAGGCCGGGCGGCTGGCTACACCTTC. It codes for CASSSEGRAAGYTF. V and J are TRBV7-9 and TRBJ1-2; no definite D call. CDR3 length: 14 amino acids. V dropped 4 bases and J dropped 7 bases, with 16 bases sitting between them. Germline V gene sequence: CDR1 SEHNR, CDR2 FQNEAQ (reference sequence).

This clonotype was seen a handful of times. The rearrangement uses TRBV20-1 and TRBJ2-1; the D is unclear. The germline V and J ends were trimmed by 6 bases and 8 bases, with 17 bases remaining between them. Germline CDR1 reads DFQATT; CDR2 reads SNEGSKA (reference sequence). This CDR3 spans 13 amino acids. CDR3 DNA sequence: TGCAGTGCACCGAGTCTAGGGTCCGATGAGCAGTTCTTC. Its translation is CSAPSLGSDEQFF.